The 27 T cell receptor beta chains below come from one sample, sequenced in a study of T cell repertoires in cytomegalovirus infection. These receptors' antigens are unknown. One entry per CDR3 protein results from TCRdb running MiXCR on the reads. The sample lists a few hundred thousand distinct CDR3 sequences, about 35% seen once, with roughly 12% in the top ten. The specimen comprised cultured PBMCs, sampled from culture after CMV antigen stimulation. Receptors originate from a human donor in good health (CMV status not recorded). Some clones in this sample may be carry-over from other donors' samples.

This clonotype was counted once. J is TRBJ2-3 and V is TRBV6-5; 7 bases line up with TRBD2. Losses at the gene ends were 4 bases for V and 0 bases for J; bases not matched to a gene: 4. The CDR3 sequence is 15 residues long. Germline V gene sequence: CDR1 MNHEY, CDR2 SVGAGI. The CDR3 nucleotides read TGTGCCAGCAGTTGGTCGGGACTAAGCACAGATACGCAGTATTTT. It translates to CASSWSGLSTDTQYF.

This rearrangement joins TRBV4-1 to TRBJ2-7, with 7 bases aligning to TRBD2. Germline V gene sequence: CDR1 MGHRA, CDR2 YSYEKL. The CDR3 is 15 residues long. V shed 1 base and J 1 base; nucleotides not matched to a gene: 4. CDR3 in amino acids: CASSQVAGASYEQYF. For the CDR3, the DNA is TGCGCCAGCAGCCAAGTCGCGGGAGCGTCCTACGAGCAGTACTTC.

This clonotype showed up many times. The chain employs TRBV7-2 and TRBJ2-3, with TRBD2 matching 7 bases. The CDR3 runs to 17 residues. V was pared by 2 bases and J by 6 bases, with 14 bases of the junction left unmatched. From germline, CDR1 is SGHTA and CDR2 FQGNSA. The CDR3 is CASSLMQSGTRRDTQYF. The DNA of the CDR3 is TGTGCCAGCAGCTTAATGCAGAGCGGGACCCGCCGGGATACGCAGTATTTT.

The rearrangement joins TRBV19 to TRBJ1-5, with D hard to call. The V end was cut by 6 bases, the J end by 4 bases, with 13 bases between. Germline lookup yields CDR1 LNHDA and CDR2 SQIVND (reference sequence). The CDR3 spans 14 residues. CDR3 in DNA: TGTGCCAGTAGCGGCAGTGCCCGGAATCAGCCCCAGCATTTT. Its translation is CASSGSARNQPQHF.

The rearrangement uses TRBV6-2 or TRBV6-3 and TRBJ2-2, with TRBD2 identical over 10 bases. The CDR3 has 15 amino acids. V lost 6 bases and J lost 11; bases outside the gene matches: 12. Germline CDR1 is MNHEY and CDR2 is SVGEGT. CDR3 region: CASSDPGLAGVELFF. The CDR3 DNA is TGTGCCAGCAGCGATCCGGGGCTAGCGGGAGTAGAGCTGTTTTTT.

The chain uses TRBV11-2 and TRBJ2-5; D uncertain. The germline V and J ends were trimmed by 4 bases and 5 bases, with 11 bases remaining between them. This CDR3 has 13 amino acids. Germline V gene data show CDR1 as SGHAT and CDR2 as FQNNGV. CDR3 sequence (DNA): TGTGCCAGCAGCTCCGAGTCTGCGGAGACCCAGTACTTC. Protein sequence: CASSSESAETQYF.

This clonotype occurred a few times. This rearrangement joins TRBV20-1 to TRBJ1-1; no definite D call. CDR3 length: 12 amino acids. CDR1 is DFQATT and CDR2 is SNEGSKA in the germline V gene (reference sequence). Trimming took off 6 bases at V and 2 bases at J, with 10 bases between the two ends. DNA for the CDR3: TGCAGTGCCGGCGCGGCTAACACTGAAGCTTTCTTT. Encoded protein: CSAGAANTEAFF.

This chain uses TRBV20-1 with TRBJ2-5, with D tentatively TRBD1 or TRBD2 (6 bases each). This CDR3 has 15 amino acids. Trimming pared 3 bases from V and 2 bases from J, leaving 16 bases between. The V gene's germline CDR1 is DFQATT and CDR2 SNEGSKA (reference sequence). DNA for the CDR3: TGCAGTGCTAGGGCCCTCGGGGGCCGACAAGAGACCCAGTACTTC. This gives the protein CSARALGGRQETQYF.

Only a few counts were recorded for this clonotype. V and J are TRBV4-1 and TRBJ1-3; 11 positions match TRBD1. Germline CDR1 reads MGHRA; CDR2 reads YSYEKL. Trimming removed 4 bases from V and 4 bases from J; junction bases left unmatched: 6. The CDR3 consists of 16 residues. CDR3 in amino acids: CASSRGQGARGNTIYF. As DNA, the CDR3 is TGCGCCAGCAGCCGAGGACAGGGGGCGAGGGGAAACACCATATATTTT.

The rearrangement links TRBV7-2 to TRBJ1-2; no clear D. Germline assignment: CDR1 SGHTA and CDR2 FQGNSA. The CDR3 loop spans 16 amino acids. V shed 5 bases and J shed 4 bases, with 20 bases lying between them. The CDR3 nucleotides are TGTGCCAGCAGCGCCCTGAATCCGGGAGCTGGCTATGGCTACACCTTC. This gives the protein CASSALNPGAGYGYTF.

The chain carries TRBV20-1 and TRBJ1-2, with D tentatively TRBD1 (6 bases). The V end lost 0 bases, the J end lost 4 bases, and 18 bases lay between the germline ends. The CDR3 spans 16 residues. Germline loops: CDR1 DFQATT, CDR2 SNEGSKA (reference sequence). CDR3 bases: TGCAGTGCTAGAGATATGCGGGCAGGGGTGAGCTATGGCTACACCTTC. It is translated as CSARDMRAGVSYGYTF.

The V gene is TRBV28, the J gene TRBJ2-3; 8 nucleotides match TRBD2. The CDR3 length is 16 residues. Trimming took 5 bases from V and 2 from J; bases not matched to a gene: 9. CDR1 and CDR2 from the germline V gene are MDHEN and SYDVKM. The CDR3 region is CASSPSGRGSTDTQYF. In DNA form, the CDR3 reads TGTGCCAGCAGTCCCAGCGGGAGAGGATCCACAGATACGCAGTATTTT.

The V gene is TRBV6-6, the J gene TRBJ2-3; D call uncertain. Trimming took off 7 bases at V and 2 bases at J, with 10 bases between the two ends. CDR1 is MNHNY, CDR2 SVGAGI, per germline (reference sequence). This CDR3 spans 13 amino acids. The CDR3 DNA is TGTGCCAGCACCCTGGAGAACACAGATACGCAGTATTTT. It yields the protein CASTLENTDTQYF.

The sample holds many counts of this clonotype. This chain uses TRBV7-8 with TRBJ1-3; no clear D gene. The germline CDR1 and CDR2 sequences are SGHVS and FQNEAQ. This CDR3 contains 14 residues. V lost 3 bases, J lost 0 bases, and 6 bases lay in between. CDR3 loop: CASSLDPSGNTIYF. In DNA, the CDR3 is TGTGCCAGCAGCTTGGACCCCTCTGGAAACACCATATATTTT. Based on the CDR3 plus reference TRBV7-8 and TRBJ1-3, the full variable domain is GAGVSQSPRYKVAKRGQDVALRCDPISGHVSLFWYQQALGQGPEFLTYFQNEAQLDKSGLPSDRFFAERPEGSVSTLKIQRTQQEDSAVYLCASSLDPSGNTIYFGEGSWLTVV.

This clonotype turned up a few times. This sequence joins TRBV4-1 and TRBJ2-7, with 10 bases aligning to TRBD1. The CDR3 runs to 16 residues. The germline V gene encodes CDR1 MGHRA and CDR2 YSYEKL. V lost 0 bases and J lost 5; bases outside the gene matches: 7. CDR3 DNA: TGCGCCAGCAGCCAAGATTTGGGGACAGGGGCTCACGAGCAGTACTTC. Translation: CASSQDLGTGAHEQYF.

In its sample, this clonotype ranks as large. This chain joins TRBV7-2 and TRBJ1-5; D is unresolved. CDR1 is SGHTA, CDR2 FQGNSA, per germline. This CDR3 is built from 12 residues. V lost 1 base to trimming and J lost 6 bases, with 4 bases between them. This CDR3 reads CASSLDAQPQHF. DNA for the CDR3: TGTGCCAGCAGCTTAGACGCTCAGCCCCAGCATTTT.

The chain couples TRBV6-9 to TRBJ1-4; no firm D call. Between the trimmed V and J ends, which lost 6 bases and 3 bases, there was a span of 14 bases. The germline V gene encodes CDR1 MNHGY and CDR2 SVAAGI. CDR3 length: 15 residues. The chain's CDR3 is CASRYTRASNEKLFF. The CDR3 coding sequence is TGTGCCAGCAGATATACTAGGGCCTCTAATGAAAAACTGTTTTTT.

This chain joins TRBV6-5 and TRBJ2-4, with 10 bases identical to TRBD2. The CDR3 totals 14 residues. Germline V lookup: CDR1 MNHEY, CDR2 SVGAGI. Losses at the gene ends were 0 bases for V and 14 bases for J; bases not matched to a gene: 7. The DNA of the CDR3 is TGTGCCAGCAGTTACTCGGCCCTAGCGGGAGTGAAGTACTTC. Translation gives CASSYSALAGVKYF.

This clonotype showed up many times. The chain employs TRBV12-3 or TRBV12-4 and TRBJ2-7; D call uncertain. The CDR3 contains 13 residues. V was cut by 1 base and J by 6 bases, with 10 bases left in between. CDR3 sequence reads: CASSLVFGGEQYV. The DNA for the CDR3 is TGTGCCAGCAGTTTAGTATTTGGCGGCGAGCAGTACGTC.

This clonotype was counted a few times. V usage is TRBV12-3 or TRBV12-4 and J usage is TRBJ2-7, with TRBD1 matching 8 bases. The CDR3 length is 16 residues. V was pared by 6 bases and J by 4 bases, with 14 bases of the junction left unmatched. CDR3 in DNA: TGTGCCAGCAGCACAGGACAGGGCAGACCCTATTACGAGCAGTACGTC. Protein: CASSTGQGRPYYEQYV.

This clonotype was detected ten times or more. The chain combines TRBV7-2 with TRBJ2-4; D tentatively fits TRBD1 or TRBD2 (5 bases each). With 1 base removed from V and 1 base from J, the gap between germline ends came to 14 bases. Germline V gene data show CDR1 as SGHTA and CDR2 as FQGNSA. CDR3 length: 17 amino acids. The CDR3: CASSLEAPGTAKNIQYF. DNA for the CDR3: TGTGCCAGCAGCTTAGAGGCCCCCGGGACGGCCAAAAACATTCAGTACTTC.

CDR3 in amino acids: CASSPMRGQAPQHF. CDR3 in DNA: TGTGCCAGCAGCCCCATGAGGGGCCAGGCGCCCCAGCATTTT. This chain connects TRBV6-5 to TRBJ1-5; the D gene is possibly TRBD1 (5 bases). The CDR3 sequence is 14 residues long. Trimming took 6 bases from V and 9 from J, leaving 18 bases between them. Germline V gene sequence: CDR1 MNHEY, CDR2 SVGAGI.

This clonotype has just a few counts. The CDR3 region is CASRRLAGAYEQYF. The DNA of the CDR3 is TGTGCCAGCAGGAGACTAGCGGGAGCCTACGAGCAGTACTTC. This chain connects TRBV7-2 to TRBJ2-7; 12 bases are a match to TRBD2. CDR1 is SGHTA, CDR2 FQGNSA, per germline. With 6 bases clipped from V and 2 bases from J, the junction kept 2 bases outside the gene matches. The length of the CDR3 is 14 residues.

There are a few counts of this clonotype. The genes are TRBV28 and TRBJ2-1; TRBD2 is a possible D gene (6 bases). Trimming took off 7 bases at V and 8 bases at J, with 18 bases between the two ends. The germline V gene encodes CDR1 MDHEN and CDR2 SYDVKM. The CDR3 covers 14 residues. CDR3 protein: CASTPGGPVHEQFF. The CDR3 DNA reads TGTGCCAGCACCCCAGGAGGGCCAGTTCATGAGCAGTTCTTC.

The sample holds a few counts of this clonotype. This chain links TRBV7-2 with TRBJ1-1; TRBD1 aligns across 7 bases. Germline values: CDR1 SGHTA, CDR2 FQGNSA. This CDR3 is built from 15 residues. J gave up 4 bases and V 5 bases, and 10 bases lay outside the gene matches. CDR3: CASSLETGRSTEAFF. CDR3 DNA sequence: TGTGCCAGCAGCCTAGAGACAGGGAGGTCCACTGAAGCTTTCTTT.

This clonotype showed up just a few times. The chain employs TRBV4-1 and TRBJ2-3; perhaps TRBD1 as D (5 bases). V lost 3 bases and J lost 6, with 13 bases in between. Germline-derived CDR1 and CDR2 are MGHRA and YSYEKL. The CDR3 extends over 14 amino acids. The CDR3 spells CASSHQGNRDTQYF. As DNA, the CDR3 is TGCGCCAGCAGCCACCAGGGTAATAGGGATACGCAGTATTTT.

This clonotype came up a few times. V usage is TRBV4-1 and J usage is TRBJ1-2; D gene unclear. The CDR3 covers 14 residues. Germline V gene lookup returns CDR1 MGHRA and CDR2 YSYEKL. V gave up 3 bases and J gave up 10 bases, with 18 bases separating them. DNA of the CDR3: TGCGCCAGCAGCCACATGACCAAGGTCGGCTACTACACCTTC. This encodes CASSHMTKVGYYTF.